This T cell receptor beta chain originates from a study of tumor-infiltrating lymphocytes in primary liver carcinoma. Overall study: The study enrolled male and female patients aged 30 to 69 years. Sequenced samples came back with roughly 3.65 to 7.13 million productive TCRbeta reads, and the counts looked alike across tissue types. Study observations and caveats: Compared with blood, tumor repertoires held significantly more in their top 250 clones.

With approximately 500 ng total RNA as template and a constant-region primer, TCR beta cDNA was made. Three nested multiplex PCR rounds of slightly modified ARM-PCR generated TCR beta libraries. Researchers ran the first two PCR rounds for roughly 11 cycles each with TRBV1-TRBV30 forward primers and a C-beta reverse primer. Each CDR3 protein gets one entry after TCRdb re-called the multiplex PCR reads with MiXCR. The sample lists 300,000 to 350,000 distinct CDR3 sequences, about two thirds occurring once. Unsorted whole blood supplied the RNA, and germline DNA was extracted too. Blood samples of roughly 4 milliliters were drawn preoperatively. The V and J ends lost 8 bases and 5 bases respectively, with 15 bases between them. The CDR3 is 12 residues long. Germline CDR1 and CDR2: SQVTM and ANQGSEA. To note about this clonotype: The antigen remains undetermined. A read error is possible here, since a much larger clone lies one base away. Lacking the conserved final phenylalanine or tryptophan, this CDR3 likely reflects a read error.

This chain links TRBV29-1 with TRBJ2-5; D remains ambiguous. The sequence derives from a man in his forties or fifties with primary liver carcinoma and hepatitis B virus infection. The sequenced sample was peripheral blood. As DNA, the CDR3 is TGCAGCACCTCAGATGGGGTGGAGACCCAGTACTGC. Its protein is CSTSDGVETQYC.